This T cell receptor beta chain comes out of a study of T cells in narcolepsy. Study observations and caveats: No autoreactive T cell clone sequences appeared in some memory CD4+ repertoires.

The CDR3 is 12 residues long. The V gene's germline CDR1 is SQVTM and CDR2 ANQGSEA. The trim removed 8 bases at V and 2 bases at J, leaving 5 bases unmatched. Profiled with immunoSEQ multiplex PCR; TCRdb holds only in-frame clones, not every one. Found here are some 30,000 clones, roughly four fifths of them singletons; the top ten hold about 3%. In regard to this clone: Antigen specificity is unknown.

The TCR comes from a human donor with narcolepsy. The J gene is TRBJ1-2, the V gene TRBV29-1; 7 bases align to TRBD1. Sequencing input: CD45RA- memory CD4+ T cells from PBMCs. CDR3 bases: TGCAGCACAAACAGGGGAAACTATGGCTACACCTTC. This sequence encodes CSTNRGNYGYTF.